This T cell receptor (beta chain) is drawn from a study of graft-versus-host responses after intestinal transplantation. For the study at large: As for transplant type, recipients had multivisceral, liver-intestinal, or isolated intestinal grafts. Among the recipients, all got anti-thymocyte globulin induction and then tacrolimus and steroids for approximately 3 years.

General study findings and limits: High graft-versus-host to host-versus-graft T cell clonal ratios marked allografts of patients with graft-donor macrochimerism. The marrow of recipients harbored GvH clones, and ileum or blood showed some of them first.

Comments on this clone: Its specificity is not known.

Deletions cut 6 bases from V and 9 bases from J, with 9 bases between. There are 11 residues in the CDR3. Germline CDR1 and CDR2: MNHNS and SASEGT. The method was immunoSEQ multiplex PCR; TCRdb's version includes in-frame clones alone and lacks a portion of them. In the table there are around 90,000 clones, approximately 92% of which are singletons. The starting material was unstimulated CD4+ T cells sorted from spleen or lymph node cells, obtained before intestinal transplant. The chain joins TRBV6-1 to TRBJ1-5; no clear D gene. The clonotype originates from a human donor who received an intestinal transplant. The CDR3 spells CASREFGPQHF. In DNA form, the CDR3 reads TGTGCCAGCAGGGAATTTGGGCCCCAGCATTTT.